Listed here are 8 T cell receptor beta chains from one sample, sequenced in a study of blood T cells in healthy people across ages (dated by TCRdb to about 2015). The library relied on 5' RACE. TCRdb lists the instrument as Illumina HiSeq 2500. A second PCR of roughly 7 to 11 cycles was performed with a sample-barcoded 5' primer and a J-beta primer mix. TCRdb's own reprocessing of the public reads used fastp at Q25 and MiXCR and kept productive beta chains. Every entry covers one CDR3 protein and lists the most common genes and DNA from its rows. Counted in this sample were 590,000 or so distinct CDR3 sequences; approximately 30% of them appeared once. 15% to 18% of the sample goes to the ten largest clones. The source material was blood. All receptors derive from a woman aged 80 or over in good health.

The J gene is TRBJ2-6, the V gene TRBV30; 7 nucleotides agree with TRBD1. J gave up 3 bases and V 3 bases, and 11 bases lay outside the gene matches. Germline V lookup: CDR1 GTSNPN, CDR2 SVGIG (reference sequence). The CDR3 contains 17 residues. DNA for the CDR3: TGTGCCTGGAGATCGGGGACAGTCAACGTTGGGGCCAACGTCCTGACTTTC. This codes for CAWRSGTVNVGANVLTF.

Remarks on this clonotype: With a much larger clone just one base away, this may be a read error. The J gene is TRBJ2-5, the V gene TRBV6-2 or TRBV6-3; 9 bases agree with TRBD2. This CDR3 has 19 residues. The germline gives CDR1 MNHEY, CDR2 SVGEGT. V lost 4 bases and J lost 5; bases outside the gene matches: 20. The CDR3 spells CASSSLYGLAGGPWETQYF. CDR3 nucleotides: TGTGCCAGCAGTTCCCTCTATGGACTGGCGGGGGGGCCGTGGGAGACCCAGTACTTC.

This chain links TRBV28 with TRBJ1-1; no definite D call. V lost 3 bases, J lost 11 bases, and 13 bases lay in between. The CDR3 covers 12 residues. Germline V gives CDR1 MDHEN, CDR2 SYDVKM. CDR3 in DNA: TGTGCCAGCAGTTTCCGGGTCCTCGGCGCTTTCTTT. Its protein product is CASSFRVLGAFF. The full variable domain, rest sourced from reference TRBV28 and TRBJ1-1, is DVKVTQSSRYLVKRTGEKVFLECVQDMDHENMFWYRQDPGLGLRLIYFSYDVKMKEKGDIPEGYSVSREKKERFSLILESASTNQTSMYLCASSFRVLGAFFGQGTRLTVV.

In its sample, this clonotype was seen many times. An end of the junction does not agree with germline; a read error may underlie this. The chain employs TRBV5-1 and TRBJ2-5; TRBD2 aligns across 10 bases. CDR3 length: 14 amino acids. Germline-derived CDR1 and CDR2 are SGHRS and YFSETQ. For the CDR3, the DNA is TGTGCCAGCAGCCCTAGCGGGGGCCAAGAGACCCAGTACTTC. It translates to CASSPSGGQETQYF. Using reference TRBV5-1 and TRBJ2-5 for the parts outside the CDR3, the full variable domain is KAGVTQTPRYLIKTRGQQVTLSCSPISGHRSVSWYQQTPGQGLQFLFEYFSETQRNKGNFPGRFSGRQFSNSRSEMNVSTLELGDSALYLCASSPSGGQETQYFGPGTRLLVL.

This sequence joins TRBV6-1 and TRBJ2-6; possible D gene TRBD2, 6 bases. Germline V gene sequence: CDR1 MNHNS, CDR2 SASEGT. The CDR3 is made up of 17 amino acids. V was trimmed by 5 bases and J by 2 bases, leaving 16 bases between them. The CDR3 is CASSRRAGGTGANVLTF. The CDR3 bases are TGTGCCAGCAGTCGCCGGGCGGGCGGGACTGGGGCCAACGTCCTGACTTTC.

The chain uses TRBV6-1 and TRBJ1-4; D ambiguous. This CDR3 comprises 15 residues. V gave up 3 bases and J gave up 4 bases, with 12 bases separating them. Germline V CDR1 and CDR2: MNHNS, SASEGT. Written as DNA, the CDR3 is TGTGCCAGCAGTGATGGAAACGTCCTTAATGAAAAACTGTTTTTT. This codes for CASSDGNVLNEKLFF.

The genes are TRBV7-2 and TRBJ1-1, with a possible D match to TRBD1 (5 bases). The V gene's germline CDR1 is SGHTA and CDR2 FQGNSA. The CDR3 is made up of 15 amino acids. V was shortened by 1 base and J by 5 bases, with 14 bases between the two germline ends. CDR3 in DNA: TGTGCCAGCAGCTTAGTTTCAGCAGGGAGAACTGAAGCTTTCTTT. Translation: CASSLVSAGRTEAFF.

The chain carries TRBV5-1 and TRBJ2-7, with D perhaps matching TRBD2 (5 bases). The germline V and J ends were trimmed by 4 bases and 9 bases, with 20 bases remaining between them. The CDR3 is made up of 14 amino acids. The germline gives CDR1 SGHRS, CDR2 YFSETQ. The CDR3 DNA is TGCGCCAGCAGCCCATGGGAGAGCTCCCACGGGCAGTACTTC. Its protein product is CASSPWESSHGQYF.